This is a list of T cell receptor beta chains from one sample in a study of T-cell reconstitution after alpha-beta-depleted transplantation in children. TCRdb reanalysed the PCR reads using MiXCR and keeps one entry per CDR3 protein. The sample holds about 540,000 distinct CDR3 sequences, around 20% seen once. This sample comprised PBMCs from the stem cell graft donor, obtained from the stem cell graft. The receptor set was obtained from a human donor who donated a stem cell graft to a child with acute lymphoblastic leukemia. Both conserved end residues are part of each CDR3. The size field is filled for only some rows; it gives once, few, many or a size class.

abundance,v_gene,CDR3aa
.,TRBV5-1,CASSLVEGHTQYF
.,TRBV5-1,CASSPPARGEQYF
few,TRBV20-1,CSASAYGLHNEQFF
.,TRBV7-3,CASSLTGINELFF
.,TRBV5-1,CASSPLPGEGEQFF
many,TRBV27,CASSLPGNEQFF
few,TRBV12-3/TRBV12-4,CASRPGQINQPQHF
.,TRBV9,CASSPGGDRGDTQYF
.,TRBV11-2,CASSLPFPAGYLYEQYF
many,TRBV7-8,CASSENRDNSNQPQHF
.,TRBV12-3/TRBV12-4,CASSPRGDLNTGELFF